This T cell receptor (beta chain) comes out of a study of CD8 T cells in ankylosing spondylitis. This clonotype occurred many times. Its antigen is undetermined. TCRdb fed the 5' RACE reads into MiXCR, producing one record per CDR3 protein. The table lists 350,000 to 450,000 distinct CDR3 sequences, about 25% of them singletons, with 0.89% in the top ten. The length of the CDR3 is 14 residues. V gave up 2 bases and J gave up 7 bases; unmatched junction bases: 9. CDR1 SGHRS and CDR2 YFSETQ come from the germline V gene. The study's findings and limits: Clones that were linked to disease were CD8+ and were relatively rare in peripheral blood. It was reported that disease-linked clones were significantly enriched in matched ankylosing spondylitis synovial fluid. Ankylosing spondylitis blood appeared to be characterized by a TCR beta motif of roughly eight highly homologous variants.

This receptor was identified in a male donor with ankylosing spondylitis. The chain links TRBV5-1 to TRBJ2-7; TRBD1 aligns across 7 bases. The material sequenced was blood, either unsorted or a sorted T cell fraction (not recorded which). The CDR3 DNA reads TGCGCCAGCAGCTTCCGGACAGGCTTCGGTGAGCAGTACTTC. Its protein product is CASSFRTGFGEQYF.